A selection of T cell receptor beta chains follows, all from one sample in a study of T cell repertoires in cytomegalovirus infection. TCRdb redid the calling of the reads with MiXCR, one entry per CDR3 protein. The table records about 130,000 distinct CDR3 sequences, around 32% of them present only once. Their cognate antigens are unknown. Sequenced material: CD8+ T cells from cultured PBMCs, taken from culture after CMV antigen stimulation. The source is a human donor in good health (CMV status not recorded). Some clones in this sample may be carry-over from other donors' samples. Each CDR3 is given with its conserved first and last residue. D genes are given only for firm matches. The size of a clone is reported for some rows only, either as once, few or many, or as a class for expanded clones.

d_call,j_call,clone_size,v_call,cdr3_nt,cdr3_aa
NA,TRBJ1-1,NA,TRBV11-2,TGTGCCAGCAGCCCCAGGGGCGAGTTCACTGAAGCTTTCTTT,CASSPRGEFTEAFF
TRBD2,TRBJ2-1,many,TRBV7-6,TGTGCCAGCAGCCTCCGGACTAGCGGAGAGGCGGGGAATGAGCAGTTCTTC,CASSLRTSGEAGNEQFF
NA,TRBJ1-6,NA,TRBV2,TGTGCCAGCAGTCACGTGGCGGGGCCGGAGTATAATTCACCCCTCCACTTT,CASSHVAGPEYNSPLHF
NA,TRBJ1-1,many,TRBV7-8,TGTGCCAGCAGCTTAGGGTTGCAAGGGAAGACTGAAGCTTTCTTT,CASSLGLQGKTEAFF
TRBD2,TRBJ2-5,few,TRBV4-1,TGCGCCAGCAGCCAAGTAGCGGGGGAAGAGACCCAGTACTTC,CASSQVAGEETQYF
NA,TRBJ2-6,NA,TRBV15,TGTGCCACCAGCAGAGAGGTCTCTGGGGCCAACGTCCTGACTTTC,CATSREVSGANVLTF
NA,TRBJ1-4,few,TRBV7-6,TGTGCCAGCAGCTTAGACCCGGGGAACGATGAAAAACTGTTTTTT,CASSLDPGNDEKLFF
NA,TRBJ2-5,many,TRBV6-2/TRBV6-3,TGTGCCAGCAGTGCTCTTGGCGAGGTCCAAGAGACCCAGTACTTC,CASSALGEVQETQYF
TRBD1,TRBJ2-7,few,TRBV7-9,TGTGCCAGCAGCTTAGGACAGGGGGTTGCCTACGAGCAGTACTTC,CASSLGQGVAYEQYF
NA,TRBJ2-1,many,TRBV11-3,TGTGCCAGCAGCTTAGACAGCAGCTCCTACAATGAGCAGTTCTTC,CASSLDSSSYNEQFF
NA,TRBJ1-1,NA,TRBV7-2,TGTGCCAGCACCCAAGGGGGGGGGCACACTGAAGCTTTCTTT,CASTQGGGHTEAFF
NA,TRBJ2-3,few,TRBV7-2,TGTGCCAGCAGCTTAGTAGCAGGCACAGATACGCAGTATTTT,CASSLVAGTDTQYF
NA,TRBJ2-1,few,TRBV20-1,TGCAGTGCTAGGCCCGTCGGGGGCCGAAATGAGCAGTTCTTC,CSARPVGGRNEQFF
NA,TRBJ2-2,NA,TRBV4-1,TGCGCCAGCAGCCAAGCCCTAGGAGGGACCGGGGAGCTGTTTTTT,CASSQALGGTGELFF
TRBD1,TRBJ2-1,NA,TRBV9,TGTGCCAGCAGCGTAGGGACAGGGGACTACAATGAGCAGTTCTTC,CASSVGTGDYNEQFF
NA,TRBJ2-2,many,TRBV4-1,TGCGCCAGCAGCCACCCAAGTATCACCCTCAGGCGGAACACCGGGGAGCTGTTTTTT,CASSHPSITLRRNTGELFF
NA,TRBJ2-7,NA,TRBV5-6,TGTGCCAGCGGCAGTCTAAGCTCCTACGAGCAGTACTTC,CASGSLSSYEQYF
NA,TRBJ1-2,many,TRBV7-2,TGTGCCAGCAGCTTGGGTTGGAGTCCTACAGCTAACTATGGCTACACCTTC,CASSLGWSPTANYGYTF
TRBD2,TRBJ2-7,many,TRBV7-2,TGTGCCAGCAGCTTTAGCGGGGGTGGTGGTTACGAGCAGTACTTC,CASSFSGGGGYEQYF
TRBD2,TRBJ2-5,few,TRBV20-1,TGCAGTGCTAGAGATCTTCGGGGGGTTGCAGAGACCCAGTACTTC,CSARDLRGVAETQYF
NA,TRBJ1-2,NA,TRBV7-9,TGTGCCAGCAGCCCGACAAGGGGCAAGAGTAACTATGGCTACACCTTC,CASSPTRGKSNYGYTF
TRBD1,TRBJ2-7,NA,TRBV4-1,TGCGCCAGCAGCCAGGGACAGCCCGCCTACGAGCAGTACTTT,CASSQGQPAYEQYF
NA,TRBJ2-7,few,TRBV27,TGTGCCAGCAGAGCCGCAGGGCCCCACTACGAGCAGTACTTC,CASRAAGPHYEQYF